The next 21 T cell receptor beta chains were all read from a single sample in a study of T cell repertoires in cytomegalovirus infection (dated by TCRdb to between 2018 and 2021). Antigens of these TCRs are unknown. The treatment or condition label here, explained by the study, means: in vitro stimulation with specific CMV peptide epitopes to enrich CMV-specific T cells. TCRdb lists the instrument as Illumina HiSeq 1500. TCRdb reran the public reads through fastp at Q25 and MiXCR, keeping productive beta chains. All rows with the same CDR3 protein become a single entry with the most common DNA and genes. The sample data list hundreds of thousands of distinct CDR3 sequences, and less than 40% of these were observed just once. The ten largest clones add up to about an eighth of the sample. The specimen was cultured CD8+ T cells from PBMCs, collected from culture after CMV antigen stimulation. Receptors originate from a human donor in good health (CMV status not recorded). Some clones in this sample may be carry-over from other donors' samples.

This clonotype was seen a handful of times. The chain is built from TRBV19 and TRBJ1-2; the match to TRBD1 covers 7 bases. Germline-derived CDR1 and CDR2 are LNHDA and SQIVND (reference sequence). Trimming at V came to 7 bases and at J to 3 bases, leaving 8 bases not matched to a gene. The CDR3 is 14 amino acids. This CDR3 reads CASTSDRTYYGYTF. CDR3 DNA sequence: TGTGCCAGTACCTCGGACAGGACATACTATGGCTACACCTTC.

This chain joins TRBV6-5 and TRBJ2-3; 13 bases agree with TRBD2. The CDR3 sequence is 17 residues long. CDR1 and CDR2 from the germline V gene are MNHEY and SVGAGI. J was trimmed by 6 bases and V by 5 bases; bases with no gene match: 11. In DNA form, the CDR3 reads TGTGCCAGCAGTCCACTGACTAGCGGGGGGATAAGGGATACGCAGTATTTT. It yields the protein CASSPLTSGGIRDTQYF.

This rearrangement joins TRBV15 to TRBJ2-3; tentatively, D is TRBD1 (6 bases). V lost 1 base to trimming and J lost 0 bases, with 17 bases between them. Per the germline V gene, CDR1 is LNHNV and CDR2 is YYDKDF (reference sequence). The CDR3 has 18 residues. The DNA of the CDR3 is TGTGCCACCAGCAGAGTACCCGGACAGTTTTCTAGCACAGATACGCAGTATTTT. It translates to CATSRVPGQFSSTDTQYF.

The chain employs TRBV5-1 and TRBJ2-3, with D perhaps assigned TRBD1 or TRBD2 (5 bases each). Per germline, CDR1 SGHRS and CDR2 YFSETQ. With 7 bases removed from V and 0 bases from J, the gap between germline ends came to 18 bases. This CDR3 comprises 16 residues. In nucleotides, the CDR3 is TGCGCCAGCTCCTCCCAGGGACGGACTAGCACAGATACGCAGTATTTT. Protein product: CASSSQGRTSTDTQYF.

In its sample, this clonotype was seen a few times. Here the CDR3 DNA reads TGCGCCAGCAGCGCCCTGACAGGGCTCACAGATACGCAGTATTTT. Its protein product is CASSALTGLTDTQYF. V usage is TRBV5-1 and J usage is TRBJ2-3; 7 nucleotides line up with TRBD1. The ends lost 4 bases at V and 2 bases at J; junction bases unmatched: 7. CDR3 length: 15 amino acids. Germline V lookup: CDR1 SGHRS, CDR2 YFSETQ.

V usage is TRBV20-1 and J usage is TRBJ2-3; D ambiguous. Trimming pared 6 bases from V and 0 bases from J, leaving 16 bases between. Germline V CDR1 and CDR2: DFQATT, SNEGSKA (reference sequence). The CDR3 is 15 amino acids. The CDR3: CSAARPSLSTDTQYF. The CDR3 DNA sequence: TGCAGTGCAGCCCGGCCCTCCCTCAGCACAGATACGCAGTATTTT.

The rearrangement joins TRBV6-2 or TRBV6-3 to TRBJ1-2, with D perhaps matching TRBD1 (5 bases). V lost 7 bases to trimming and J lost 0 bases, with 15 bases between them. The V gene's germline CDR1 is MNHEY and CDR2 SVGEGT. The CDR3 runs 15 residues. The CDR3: CASILRQTANYGYTF. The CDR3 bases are TGTGCCAGCATACTCAGACAGACGGCTAACTATGGCTACACCTTC.

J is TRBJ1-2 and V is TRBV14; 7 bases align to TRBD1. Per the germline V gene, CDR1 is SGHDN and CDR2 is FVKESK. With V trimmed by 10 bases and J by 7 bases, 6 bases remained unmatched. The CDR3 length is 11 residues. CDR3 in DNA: TGTGCCACCCGGGACAGAGGTGGCTACACCTTC. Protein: CATRDRGGYTF.

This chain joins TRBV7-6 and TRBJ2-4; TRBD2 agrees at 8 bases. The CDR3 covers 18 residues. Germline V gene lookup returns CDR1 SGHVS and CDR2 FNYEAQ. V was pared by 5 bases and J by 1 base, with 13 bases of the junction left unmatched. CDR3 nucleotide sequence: TGTGCCAGCAGCCCGAGGACTAGCCCATTGGTCGCCAAAAACATTCAGTACTTC. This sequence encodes CASSPRTSPLVAKNIQYF.

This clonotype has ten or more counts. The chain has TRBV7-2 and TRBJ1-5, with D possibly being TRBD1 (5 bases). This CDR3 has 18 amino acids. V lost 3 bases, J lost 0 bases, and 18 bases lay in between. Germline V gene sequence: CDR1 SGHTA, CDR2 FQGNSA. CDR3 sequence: CASSFRDAKVYSNQPQHF. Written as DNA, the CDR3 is TGTGCCAGCAGCTTCCGGGACGCGAAGGTTTATAGCAATCAGCCCCAGCATTTT.

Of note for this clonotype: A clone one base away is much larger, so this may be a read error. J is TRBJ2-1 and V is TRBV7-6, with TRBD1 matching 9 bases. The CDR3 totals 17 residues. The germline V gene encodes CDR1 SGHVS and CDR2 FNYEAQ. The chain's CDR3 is CAGSNRPDRGHLDEQFF. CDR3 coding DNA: TGTGCCGGCAGCAACAGACCGGACAGGGGTCACTTGGATGAGCAGTTCTTC.

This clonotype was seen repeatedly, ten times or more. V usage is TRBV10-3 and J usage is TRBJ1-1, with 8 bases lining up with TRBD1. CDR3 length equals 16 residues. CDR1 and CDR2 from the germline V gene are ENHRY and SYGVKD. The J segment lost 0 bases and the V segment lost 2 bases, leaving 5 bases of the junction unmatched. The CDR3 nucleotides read TGTGCCATCAGTGAGATATGGGACAGGCTGAACACTGAAGCTTTCTTT. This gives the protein CAISEIWDRLNTEAFF.

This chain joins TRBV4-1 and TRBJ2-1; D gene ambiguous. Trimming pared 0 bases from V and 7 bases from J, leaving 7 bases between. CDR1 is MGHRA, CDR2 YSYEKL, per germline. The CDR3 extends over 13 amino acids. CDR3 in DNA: TGCGCCAGCAGCCAAGAGAGTGAAAATGAGCAGTTCTTC. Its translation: CASSQESENEQFF.

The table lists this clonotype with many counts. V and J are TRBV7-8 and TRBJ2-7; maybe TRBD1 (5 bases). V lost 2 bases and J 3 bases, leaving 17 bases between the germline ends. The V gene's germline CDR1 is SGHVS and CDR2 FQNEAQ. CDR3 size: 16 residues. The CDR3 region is CASSLLGQGIGYEQYV. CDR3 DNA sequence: TGTGCCAGCAGCTTACTAGGCCAGGGTATAGGCTACGAGCAGTACGTC.

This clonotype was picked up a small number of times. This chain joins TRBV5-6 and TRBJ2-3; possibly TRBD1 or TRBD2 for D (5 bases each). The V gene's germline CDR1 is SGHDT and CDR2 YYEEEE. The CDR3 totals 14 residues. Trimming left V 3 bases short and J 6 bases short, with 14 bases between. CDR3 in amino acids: CASSSGRPGDTQYF. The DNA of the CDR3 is TGTGCCAGCAGCTCGGGACGGCCTGGGGATACGCAGTATTTT.

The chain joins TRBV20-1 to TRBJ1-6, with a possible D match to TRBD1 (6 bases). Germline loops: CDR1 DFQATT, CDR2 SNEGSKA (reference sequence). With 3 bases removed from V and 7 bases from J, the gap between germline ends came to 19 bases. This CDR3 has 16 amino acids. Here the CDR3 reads CSASGPQDSSNSPLHF. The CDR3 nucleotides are TGCAGTGCTAGCGGGCCCCAGGACAGCTCCAATTCACCCCTCCACTTT.

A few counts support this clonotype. This chain's CDR3 is CASSEWNLSGANVLTF. The CDR3 region has the DNA TGTGCCAGCAGTGAATGGAATCTCTCTGGGGCCAACGTCCTGACTTTC. The gene calls are TRBV6-1 and TRBJ2-6, with D hard to call. CDR3 length: 16 residues. V shed 2 bases and J shed 0 bases, with 8 bases lying between them. CDR1 and CDR2 (germline): MNHNS, SASEGT.

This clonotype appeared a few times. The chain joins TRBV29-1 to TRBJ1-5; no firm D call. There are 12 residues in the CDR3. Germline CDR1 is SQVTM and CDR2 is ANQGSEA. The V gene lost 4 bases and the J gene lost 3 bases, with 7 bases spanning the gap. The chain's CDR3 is CSVGGSNQPQHF. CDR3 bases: TGCAGCGTTGGCGGGTCCAATCAGCCCCAGCATTTT.

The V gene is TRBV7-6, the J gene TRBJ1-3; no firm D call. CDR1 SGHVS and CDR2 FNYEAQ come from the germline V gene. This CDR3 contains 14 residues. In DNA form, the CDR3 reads TGTGCGACCAGGAGCCCGAGCTCTGGAAACACCATATATTTT. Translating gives CATRSPSSGNTIYF.

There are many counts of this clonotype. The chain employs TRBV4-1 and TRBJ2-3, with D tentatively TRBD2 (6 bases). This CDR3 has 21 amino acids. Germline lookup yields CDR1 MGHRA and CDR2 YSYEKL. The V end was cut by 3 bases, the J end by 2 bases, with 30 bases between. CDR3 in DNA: TGCGCCAGCAGCCATTCAAGCACTATGCCACCACTGCGGACTAACACAGATACGCAGTATTTT. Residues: CASSHSSTMPPLRTNTDTQYF.

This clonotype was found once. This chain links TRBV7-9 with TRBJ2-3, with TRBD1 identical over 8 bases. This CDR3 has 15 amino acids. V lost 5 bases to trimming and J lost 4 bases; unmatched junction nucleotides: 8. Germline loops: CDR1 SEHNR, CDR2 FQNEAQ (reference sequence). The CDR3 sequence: CASSPRTGTSDTQYF. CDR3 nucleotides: TGTGCCAGCAGCCCTAGGACAGGGACCTCAGATACGCAGTATTTT.